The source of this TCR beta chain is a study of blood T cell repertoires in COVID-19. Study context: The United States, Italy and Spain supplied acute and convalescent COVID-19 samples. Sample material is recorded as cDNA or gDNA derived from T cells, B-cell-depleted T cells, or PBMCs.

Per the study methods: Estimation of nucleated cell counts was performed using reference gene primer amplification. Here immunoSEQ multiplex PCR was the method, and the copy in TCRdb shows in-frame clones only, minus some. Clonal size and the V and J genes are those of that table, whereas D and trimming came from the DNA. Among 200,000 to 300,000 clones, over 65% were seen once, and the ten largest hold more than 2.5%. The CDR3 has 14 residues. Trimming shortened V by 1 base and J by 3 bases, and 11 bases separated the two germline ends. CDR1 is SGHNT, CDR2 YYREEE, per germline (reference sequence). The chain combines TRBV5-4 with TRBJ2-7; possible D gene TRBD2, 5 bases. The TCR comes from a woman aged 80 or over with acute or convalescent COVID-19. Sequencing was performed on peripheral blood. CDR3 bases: TGTGCCAGCAGCTTGCCTAGCCGAAACTACGAGCAGTACTTC. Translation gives CASSLPSRNYEQYF. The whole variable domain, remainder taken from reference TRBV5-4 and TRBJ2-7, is ETGVTQSPTHLIKTRGQQVTLRCSSQSGHNTVSWYQQALGQGPQFIFQYYREEENGRGNFPPRFSGLQFPNYSSELNVNALELDDSALYLCASSLPSRNYEQYFGPGTRLTVT.